The 26 T cell receptor beta chains below all came from one sample that was sequenced in a study of blood T cell repertoires in COVID-19. TCRdb's copy holds only in-frame clones and misses some; the assay was immunoSEQ multiplex PCR. This table holds 120,000 to 150,000 clones, around nine tenths found once. The specimen sequenced was peripheral blood. All receptors derive from a man between 50 and 59 years old with active or convalescent COVID-19.

This clone was seen only once. The chain employs TRBV28 and TRBJ1-3; 7 bases are a match to TRBD1. Per germline, CDR1 MDHEN and CDR2 SYDVKM. The CDR3 covers 16 residues. Trimming removed 3 bases from V and 3 bases from J; junction bases left unmatched: 8. CDR3 DNA sequence: TGTGCCAGCAGTTTTGTAGCAGGGGGATATGGAAACACCATATATTTT. Encoded protein: CASSFVAGGYGNTIYF.

Comment on this clone: This specimen includes other DNA sequences encoding the same CDR3. The chain carries TRBV29-1 and TRBJ1-5; 7 nucleotides agree with TRBD1. Trimming cost V 6 bases and J 3 bases; bases outside gene matches: 5. This CDR3 is built from 13 residues. The V gene's germline CDR1 is SQVTM and CDR2 ANQGSEA. In DNA, the CDR3 is TGCAGCGTGGGGGACAGCCTCAATCAGCCCCAGCATTTT. It is translated as CSVGDSLNQPQHF.

The chain couples TRBV7-2 to TRBJ1-4; D unresolved. Germline assignment: CDR1 SGHTA and CDR2 FQGNSA. The CDR3 covers 15 residues. Trimming took 0 bases from V and 8 from J, leaving 13 bases between them. CDR3 loop: CASSLASGLNEKLFF. Here the CDR3 DNA reads TGTGCCAGCAGCTTAGCATCGGGGTTGAACGAAAAACTGTTTTTT.

V is TRBV6-2 or TRBV6-3 and J is TRBJ1-1, with a possible D match to TRBD1 (6 bases). This CDR3 spans 14 amino acids. Germline CDR1 and CDR2: MNHEY and SVGEGT. The germline V and J ends were trimmed by 5 bases and 6 bases, with 16 bases remaining between them. In DNA form, the CDR3 reads TGTGCCAGCAGTAAGTCCAGGGGAGCTGCTGAAGCTTTCTTT. Encoded protein: CASSKSRGAAEAFF.

V gene TRBV11-2 combines with J gene TRBJ2-5; TRBD2 might be the D (5 bases). V lost 4 bases to trimming and J lost 5 bases, with 17 bases between them. Per the germline V gene, CDR1 is SGHAT and CDR2 is FQNNGV. There are 15 residues in the CDR3. The CDR3 region has the DNA TGTGCCAGCAGCTCCTATAGGAGAGGGAGTGAGACCCAGTACTTC. Encoded protein: CASSSYRRGSETQYF.

The chain couples TRBV5-1 to TRBJ2-2; possibly TRBD2 for D (6 bases). Per germline, CDR1 SGHRS and CDR2 YFSETQ. With 7 bases removed from V and 0 bases from J, the gap between germline ends came to 13 bases. This CDR3 is built from 15 residues. CDR3: CASLGGTANTGELFF. The CDR3 DNA follows: TGCGCCAGCCTTGGCGGGACCGCGAACACCGGGGAGCTGTTTTTT. The whole variable domain, remainder taken from reference TRBV5-1 and TRBJ2-2, is KAGVTQTPRYLIKTRGQQVTLSCSPISGHRSVSWYQQTPGQGLQFLFEYFSETQRNKGNFPGRFSGRQFSNSRSEMNVSTLELGDSALYLCASLGGTANTGELFFGEGSRLTVL.

The rearrangement links TRBV9 to TRBJ2-5; 9 bases map to TRBD2. Germline CDR1 reads SGDLS; CDR2 reads YYNGEE. J lost 4 bases, V lost 4 bases, and 17 bases had no gene match. CDR3 length: 18 residues. In DNA form, the CDR3 reads TGTGCCAGCAGCCCCACACGGAACGCGGGAGGGAGAGGAGAGACCCAGTACTTC. As protein: CASSPTRNAGGRGETQYF.

The gene calls are TRBV21-1 and TRBJ2-7; the table calls TRBD2, which could not be checked here. TRBV21-1 is described as a pseudogene. The CDR3 is 17 residues long. The DNA of the CDR3 is TGTGCCAGCAGCAAAAGGGCGACTAGCGGGACCGCCTACGAGCAGTACTTC. Its translation is CASSKRATSGTAYEQYF.

In regard to this clone: Other DNA sequences in the same sample also yield this CDR3. The rearrangement uses TRBV6-5 and TRBJ1-3; no clear D gene. This CDR3 has 15 amino acids. CDR1 and CDR2 (germline): MNHEY, SVGAGI. Trimming cost V 0 bases and J 0 bases, with 6 bases left between them. The CDR3 loop is CASSYSSSSGNTIYF. CDR3 DNA: TGTGCCAGCAGTTACTCTTCGAGCTCTGGAAACACCATATATTTT.

The chain recombines TRBV24-1 with TRBJ1-3; TRBD1 matches at 8 bases. CDR1 and CDR2 (germline): KGHDR, SFDVKD. V trimming: 4 bases; J trimming: 4 bases; junction bases outside the gene matches: 5. This CDR3 comprises 15 residues. CDR3: CATSDSRQGGNTIYF. As DNA, the CDR3 is TGTGCCACCAGTGACTCTAGACAGGGGGGAAACACCATATATTTT.

The rearrangement links TRBV5-1 to TRBJ2-2; D not certain. The CDR3 spans 14 residues. The V and J ends lost 4 bases and 4 bases respectively, with 11 bases between them. Per germline, CDR1 SGHRS and CDR2 YFSETQ. CDR3 in amino acids: CASSPQVGTGELFF. In DNA form, the CDR3 reads TGCGCCAGCAGCCCCCAGGTTGGCACCGGGGAGCTGTTTTTT.

CDR3 loop: CASSLRGERGKGETQYF. The CDR3 DNA follows: TGTGCCAGCAGCTTAAGAGGGGAGCGGGGAAAAGGAGAGACCCAGTACTTC. This chain uses TRBV7-6 with TRBJ2-5; TRBD2 agrees at 7 bases. The germline gives CDR1 SGHVS, CDR2 FNYEAQ. The CDR3 spans 17 residues. With 2 bases clipped from V and 4 bases from J, the junction kept 13 bases outside the gene matches.

This clone was seen just once. V usage is TRBV24-1 and J usage is TRBJ2-2; 7 bases agree with TRBD1. The germline V gene encodes CDR1 KGHDR and CDR2 SFDVKD. J gave up 1 base and V 9 bases, and 1 base lay outside the gene matches. The length of the CDR3 is 13 residues. CDR3 bases: TGTGCCACCCGGGACAGGAACACCGGGGAGCTGTTTTTT. As protein: CATRDRNTGELFF.

This clone has only one observation. This chain connects TRBV27 to TRBJ2-3, with 9 bases lining up with TRBD2. Per the germline V gene, CDR1 is MNHEY and CDR2 is SMNVEV (reference sequence). Losses at the gene ends were 5 bases for V and 2 bases for J; bases not matched to a gene: 11. The CDR3 is 17 residues long. The CDR3 DNA follows: TGTGCCAGCAGTCAACAAGCTAGCGGGGCGAACACAGATACGCAGTATTTT. Amino acid sequence: CASSQQASGANTDTQYF.

This chain uses TRBV7-2 with TRBJ2-2; no clear D. Trimming pared 2 bases from V and 6 bases from J, leaving 10 bases between. The length of the CDR3 is 14 residues. Germline V gene sequence: CDR1 SGHTA, CDR2 FQGNSA. CDR3 residues: CASSLNSFPGELFF. In DNA form, the CDR3 reads TGTGCCAGCAGCTTAAATAGTTTCCCCGGGGAGCTGTTTTTT.

This clone is a singleton in its sample. The rearrangement links TRBV7-3 to TRBJ2-1, with TRBD2 as a possible D gene (5 bases). Trimming cost V 0 bases and J 4 bases, with 19 bases left between them. In germline, CDR1 is SGHTA, CDR2 FQGTGA. There are 18 residues in the CDR3. CDR3 nucleotide sequence: TGTGCCAGCAGCTTAACCCCTACTAGAGACTCAAGATACAATGAGCAGTTCTTC. Protein sequence: CASSLTPTRDSRYNEQFF.

This rearrangement joins TRBV10-3 to TRBJ2-1; 10 nucleotides align to TRBD2. V dropped 3 bases and J dropped 4; count of bases not matched to a gene: 3. In germline, CDR1 is ENHRY, CDR2 SYGVKD. The CDR3 loop spans 15 amino acids. The CDR3 loop is CAISELAGPYNEQFF. The CDR3 coding sequence is TGTGCCATCAGTGAACTAGCGGGACCTTACAATGAGCAGTTCTTC.

The CDR3 coding sequence is TGCGCCAGCAGCTTAGGGCCACAGGGGGCGGAGACCCAGTACTTC. This translates into CASSLGPQGAETQYF. J is TRBJ2-5 and V is TRBV5-1, with TRBD1 identical over 9 bases. The CDR3 totals 15 residues. The germline V gene encodes CDR1 SGHRS and CDR2 YFSETQ. Trimming cost V 2 bases and J 5 bases; bases outside gene matches: 7. Together with reference TRBV5-1 and TRBJ2-5, the CDR3 gives the full variable domain: KAGVTQTPRYLIKTRGQQVTLSCSPISGHRSVSWYQQTPGQGLQFLFEYFSETQRNKGNFPGRFSGRQFSNSRSEMNVSTLELGDSALYLCASSLGPQGAETQYFGPGTRLLVL.

This chain uses TRBV10-3 with TRBJ2-1, with 9 bases aligning to TRBD1. Trimming cost V 3 bases and J 6 bases; bases outside gene matches: 6. The germline CDR1 and CDR2 sequences are ENHRY and SYGVKD. The CDR3 sequence is 15 residues long. CDR3 residues: CAISDLGQGSNEQFF. The CDR3 DNA sequence: TGTGCCATCAGTGATTTAGGACAGGGGTCCAATGAGCAGTTCTTC.

This chain joins TRBV28 and TRBJ1-1; D uncertain. The length of the CDR3 is 13 residues. V lost 7 bases and J lost 6, with 15 bases in between. Germline assignment: CDR1 MDHEN and CDR2 SYDVKM. The CDR3 DNA follows: TGTGCCAGCACCTTAGGAACAGCTTCTGAAGCTTTCTTT. It translates to CASTLGTASEAFF. Full variable domain (missing parts from reference TRBV28 and TRBJ1-1): DVKVTQSSRYLVKRTGEKVFLECVQDMDHENMFWYRQDPGLGLRLIYFSYDVKMKEKGDIPEGYSVSREKKERFSLILESASTNQTSMYLCASTLGTASEAFFGQGTRLTVV.

This clone was detected ten times or more. The chain links TRBV25-1 to TRBJ1-6, with 9 positions matching TRBD1. This CDR3 has 14 residues. CDR1 is MGHDK, CDR2 SYGVNS, per germline. J was trimmed by 7 bases and V by 8 bases; bases with no gene match: 6. This chain's CDR3 is CASGWDRDNSPLHF. CDR3 DNA sequence: TGTGCCAGCGGATGGGACAGGGACAATTCACCCCTCCACTTT.

This clone was counted a single time. The chain recombines TRBV15 with TRBJ1-4, with D possibly TRBD1 on 5 matching bases. Trimming took 1 base from V and 0 from J, leaving 6 bases between them. Germline V gives CDR1 LNHNV, CDR2 YYDKDF (reference sequence). The CDR3 consists of 15 residues. Here the CDR3 reads CATSRVQATNEKLFF. As DNA, the CDR3 is TGTGCCACCAGCAGAGTACAGGCAACTAATGAAAAACTGTTTTTT. Full variable domain (remainder filled in from reference TRBV15 and TRBJ1-4): DAMVIQNPRYQVTQFGKPVTLSCSQTLNHNVMYWYQQKSSQAPKLLFHYYDKDFNNEADTPDNFQSRRPNTSFCFLDIRSPGLGDTAMYLCATSRVQATNEKLFFGSGTQLSVL.

The chain couples TRBV18 to TRBJ1-1; 12 nucleotides match TRBD1. V lost 5 bases, J lost 3 bases, and 7 bases stayed unmatched. The CDR3 extends over 16 amino acids. Germline V lookup: CDR1 KGHSH, CDR2 LQKENI. The CDR3 sequence: CASSAGQGAVYTEAFF. In DNA form, the CDR3 reads TGTGCCAGCTCAGCGGGACAGGGGGCGGTTTACACTGAAGCTTTCTTT.

This chain links TRBV19 with TRBJ1-1; TRBD1 matches 8 bases. This CDR3 region has 14 residues. Germline lookup yields CDR1 LNHDA and CDR2 SQIVND (reference sequence). The trim removed 3 bases at V and 2 bases at J, leaving 2 bases unmatched. DNA of the CDR3: TGTGCCAGTAGTATCAGGGGGCCTAACACTGAAGCTTTCTTT. Translating it yields CASSIRGPNTEAFF.

The chain carries TRBV3-1 (or the pseudogene TRBV3-2) and TRBJ2-2; D may be TRBD2 (5 bases). Trimming pared 4 bases from V and 8 bases from J, leaving 14 bases between. Germline CDR1 and CDR2: LGHDT and YNNKEL (reference sequence). CDR3 length: 14 residues. This CDR3 reads CASSPTRKGGELFF. DNA of the CDR3: TGTGCCAGCAGCCCCACTAGGAAAGGGGGGGAGCTGTTTTTT.

V is TRBV28 and J is TRBJ2-1, with 9 bases aligning to TRBD2. CDR3 length: 16 amino acids. V lost 5 bases, J lost 4 bases, and 9 bases stayed unmatched. Germline V lookup: CDR1 MDHEN, CDR2 SYDVKM. CDR3 DNA: TGTGCCAGCAGTCACCTTGGGGCGGGAGGGTACAATGAGCAGTTCTTC. Translating gives CASSHLGAGGYNEQFF.